The 7 T cell receptor beta chains in this list originate from one sample, sequenced in a study of shared T cell receptors in the human thymus. Using immunoSEQ multiplex PCR, the repertoire was profiled, and TCRdb retains in-frame clones only, with some absent. The data contain under 850,000 clones, 70% to 90% of them singletons. The same sample was also used in a study of human thymus T cells.

The sample was thymocytes. The receptors here all came from a boy in the first two years of life with a congenital heart defect.

This clone was recorded only once. V usage is TRBV14 and J usage is TRBJ2-1; 7 bases align to TRBD1. This CDR3 region has 17 residues. CDR1 SGHDN and CDR2 FVKESK come from the germline V gene. Trimming at V came to 3 bases and at J to 1 base, leaving 9 bases not matched to a gene. CDR3 loop: CASSHSDRVVSYNEQFF. The CDR3 DNA is TGTGCCAGCAGCCACTCCGACAGGGTAGTATCCTACAATGAGCAGTTCTTC.

This chain connects TRBV25-1 to TRBJ1-3; D ambiguous. CDR3 size: 11 residues. CDR1 is MGHDK and CDR2 is SYGVNS in the germline V gene. With 8 bases removed from V and 3 bases from J, the gap between germline ends came to 5 bases. The CDR3 DNA is TGTGCCAGCCAGGTTGGAAACACCATATATTTT. It specifies CASQVGNTIYF. The full variable domain, with the rest looked up from reference TRBV25-1 and TRBJ1-3, is EADIYQTPRYLVIGTGKKITLECSQTMGHDKMYWYQQDPGMELHLIHYSYGVNSTEKGDLSSESTVSRIRTEHFPLTLESARPSHTSQYLCASQVGNTIYFGEGSWLTVV.

This rearrangement joins TRBV27 to TRBJ2-7; 11 bases agree with TRBD1. The germline V gene encodes CDR1 MNHEY and CDR2 SMNVEV (reference sequence). This CDR3 region has 14 residues. V was clipped by 2 bases and J by 7 bases; unmatched bases: 4. Written as DNA, the CDR3 is TGTGCCAGCAGTTTAGGGACAGGGGGTTGGGAGCAGTACTTC. Its protein is CASSLGTGGWEQYF.

J is TRBJ1-3 and V is TRBV27; tentative D call: TRBD1 (6 bases). Per germline, CDR1 MNHEY and CDR2 SMNVEV (reference sequence). The V end lost 4 bases, the J end lost 2 bases, and 18 bases lay between the germline ends. This CDR3 comprises 17 residues. CDR3 residues: CASSSAGGATAGNTIYF. Written as DNA, the CDR3 is TGTGCCAGCAGTTCCGCCGGGGGGGCTACCGCTGGAAACACCATATATTTT.

Here the CDR3 reads CASSQAVIGQVNGYTF. CDR3 DNA sequence: TGCGCCAGCAGCCAAGCTGTCATAGGACAGGTCAATGGCTACACCTTC. This rearrangement joins TRBV4-1 to TRBJ1-2; 7 bases are a match to TRBD1. The CDR3 sequence is 16 residues long. The V gene's germline CDR1 is MGHRA and CDR2 YSYEKL. V was pared by 1 base and J by 6 bases, with 11 bases of the junction left unmatched.

The genes are TRBV6-5 and TRBJ1-4, with D hard to call. Germline CDR1 and CDR2: MNHEY and SVGAGI. The CDR3 consists of 13 residues. Trimming took off 2 bases at V and 8 bases at J, with 9 bases between the two ends. In nucleotides, the CDR3 is TGTGCCAGCAGTTACCGGGAGCTCGAAAAACTGTTTTTT. Its translation: CASSYRELEKLFF.

This chain uses TRBV5-6 with TRBJ2-1; 10 nucleotides line up with TRBD1. The CDR3 is made up of 15 amino acids. Trimming took 5 bases from V and 7 from J; bases not matched to a gene: 9. Germline V gene sequence: CDR1 SGHDT, CDR2 YYEEEE. CDR3 protein: CASRLRDRGGNEQFF. The CDR3, as DNA: TGTGCCAGCAGACTTCGGGACAGGGGAGGAAATGAGCAGTTCTTC.